A selection of T cell receptor beta chains follows, all from one sample in a study of control samples from healthy donors and cancer patients. Assay used: immunoSEQ multiplex PCR; TCRdb lists only in-frame clones, some missing. This table has over 150,000 clones, around 94% appearing once. Source material: blood. These receptors were taken from a man aged 25 to 40 in good health. The CDR3 runs from the conserved cysteine through the conserved F or W. Fields, in order: V gene, D gene, CDR3 protein. The D gene is left open where the match is weak.

v_gene: TRBV6-5
d_gene: .
CDR3aa: CASNKGTPHQETQYF

v_gene: TRBV2
d_gene: .
CDR3aa: CASNPTGYSNQPQHF

v_gene: TRBV9
d_gene: TRBD1
CDR3aa: CASSVGQGDSYEQYF

v_gene: TRBV7-9
d_gene: .
CDR3aa: CASSLVSVTEAFF

v_gene: TRBV27
d_gene: .
CDR3aa: CASSSAGFPYEQYF

v_gene: TRBV12-3/TRBV12-4
d_gene: .
CDR3aa: CATEALGYTF

v_gene: TRBV30
d_gene: .
CDR3aa: CAWSSVSQYF

v_gene: TRBV12-3/TRBV12-4
d_gene: .
CDR3aa: CASSWPINQPQHF

v_gene: TRBV10-3
d_gene: TRBD2
CDR3aa: CAISEGGTSGYEQYF

v_gene: TRBV7-2
d_gene: TRBD1
CDR3aa: CASSLVPGQGNTIYF

v_gene: TRBV2
d_gene: .
CDR3aa: CASSEAVGGREQYF

v_gene: TRBV13
d_gene: .
CDR3aa: CASSPIVGEQFF

v_gene: TRBV5-1
d_gene: TRBD2
CDR3aa: CASSPNVAGGGEQYF

v_gene: TRBV18
d_gene: .
CDR3aa: CASSLGWGAGDGYTF

v_gene: TRBV4-2
d_gene: TRBD2
CDR3aa: CASSREGVAGGGETQYF

v_gene: TRBV28
d_gene: .
CDR3aa: CASRSGAGSGNTIYF

v_gene: TRBV27
d_gene: .
CDR3aa: CASSIGGQQDEKLFF

v_gene: TRBV28
d_gene: TRBD1
CDR3aa: CASSLRGQAPFF

v_gene: TRBV7-9
d_gene: TRBD1
CDR3aa: CASSVTGANNSPLHF

v_gene: TRBV6-6
d_gene: .
CDR3aa: CASSYSDSRSYEQYF

v_gene: TRBV28
d_gene: TRBD1
CDR3aa: CASSPGQGAYEQYF

v_gene: TRBV21-1
d_gene: .
CDR3aa: CASSNRGMNTEAFF

v_gene: TRBV5-1
d_gene: TRBD1
CDR3aa: CASSLVLGQINYEQYF

v_gene: TRBV9
d_gene: TRBD1
CDR3aa: CASSAPLRDSSTDTQYF

v_gene: TRBV6-4
d_gene: .
CDR3aa: CASSPVSGTGELFF

v_gene: TRBV9
d_gene: .
CDR3aa: CASSLRVSTEAFF

v_gene: TRBV19
d_gene: TRBD1
CDR3aa: CASDRGPGNTIYF

v_gene: TRBV5-1
d_gene: TRBD2
CDR3aa: CASRLAGLYNEQFF

v_gene: TRBV5-4
d_gene: .
CDR3aa: CASSPGGLNYGYTF

v_gene: TRBV5-1
d_gene: TRBD1
CDR3aa: CASAGQGTPDTQYF

v_gene: TRBV7-6
d_gene: .
CDR3aa: CASSFLEDSSTDTQYF

v_gene: TRBV18
d_gene: .
CDR3aa: CASSPPGALGTEAFF

v_gene: TRBV11-2
d_gene: TRBD1
CDR3aa: CASSSSDRGDYEQYF

v_gene: TRBV5-6
d_gene: TRBD2
CDR3aa: CASSLIAGGYEQFF

v_gene: TRBV2
d_gene: .
CDR3aa: CASSLQGRSVAEAFF